The rows below give T cell receptor beta chains drawn from one sample of a study of blood T cell repertoires in COVID-19. Assay: immunoSEQ multiplex PCR; the TCRdb copy retains only in-frame clones and omits some. This table holds approximately 160,000 clones, roughly 90% found once. Sequencing input: PBMCs or T cells enriched from blood (not recorded which). The receptors here all came from a woman in her forties or fifties who had recovered from COVID-19. Each CDR3 is given with its conserved first and last residue. A D gene is named only where the DNA matches it firmly. A row's size may be missing; if present it is once, few, many or a size class.

j_call: TRBJ2-7; v_call: TRBV10-3; d_call: -; clone_size: -; cdr3_nt: TGTGCCATCAGAGAGGACACGTCCTTCCACGAGCAGTACTTC; cdr3_aa: CAIREDTSFHEQYF
j_call: TRBJ2-5; v_call: TRBV28; d_call: TRBD1; clone_size: -; cdr3_nt: TGTGCCAGCAGTTCTAACCCGGGACAGGGGCACCAAGAGACCCAGTACTTC; cdr3_aa: CASSSNPGQGHQETQYF
j_call: TRBJ1-2; v_call: TRBV27; d_call: -; clone_size: -; cdr3_nt: TGTGCCAGCAGTTTATACACAGGGAACTATGGCTACACCTTC; cdr3_aa: CASSLYTGNYGYTF
j_call: TRBJ2-5; v_call: TRBV18; d_call: -; clone_size: -; cdr3_nt: TGTGCCAGCTCACCTGGAGGGCTGGGGGAGACCCAGTACTTC; cdr3_aa: CASSPGGLGETQYF
j_call: TRBJ2-7; v_call: TRBV5-4; d_call: TRBD1; clone_size: once; cdr3_nt: TGTGCCAGCAGCTTGGCCAGTGGGACAGGGACCGAGCAGTACTTC; cdr3_aa: CASSLASGTGTEQYF
j_call: TRBJ2-1; v_call: TRBV11-3; d_call: TRBD2; clone_size: -; cdr3_nt: TGTGCCAGCAGCTTAACTAGCGGGAGCGCTGAGCAGTTCTTC; cdr3_aa: CASSLTSGSAEQFF
j_call: TRBJ2-5; v_call: TRBV29-1; d_call: TRBD2; clone_size: -; cdr3_nt: TGCAGCGCCGATTGGGGAGGGCTCGGAGAGACCCAGTACTTC; cdr3_aa: CSADWGGLGETQYF
j_call: TRBJ1-2; v_call: TRBV7-6; d_call: TRBD1; clone_size: -; cdr3_nt: TGTGCCAGCAGCTTAACTGGACAGGGGGCGGGAGGCTACACCTTC; cdr3_aa: CASSLTGQGAGGYTF
j_call: TRBJ2-5; v_call: TRBV5-1; d_call: -; clone_size: -; cdr3_nt: TGCGCCAGCCGACAGTCCATAGAGACCCAGTACTTC; cdr3_aa: CASRQSIETQYF
j_call: TRBJ2-7; v_call: TRBV27; d_call: -; clone_size: -; cdr3_nt: TGTGCCAGCAGTTTGGGGGGGGCTACCTACGAGCAGTACTTC; cdr3_aa: CASSLGGATYEQYF
j_call: TRBJ1-5; v_call: TRBV19; d_call: -; clone_size: -; cdr3_nt: TGTGCCAGTAGTATAGTTGGCGGGGGGAGTCAGCCCCAGCATTTT; cdr3_aa: CASSIVGGGSQPQHF
j_call: TRBJ2-6; v_call: TRBV7-3; d_call: -; clone_size: -; cdr3_nt: TGTGCCAGCAGCCTCACAGGGTCGGGCGGGGCCAACGTCCTGACTTTC; cdr3_aa: CASSLTGSGGANVLTF
j_call: TRBJ2-3; v_call: TRBV30; d_call: TRBD2; clone_size: -; cdr3_nt: TGTGCCTGGAGTGTATCCCGGACTAGCGGGTCGGCAGATACGCAGTATTTT; cdr3_aa: CAWSVSRTSGSADTQYF
j_call: TRBJ2-7; v_call: TRBV4-1; d_call: TRBD1; clone_size: -; cdr3_nt: TGCGCCAGCAGCCAGCCAGGGGGACACTACGAGCAGTACTTC; cdr3_aa: CASSQPGGHYEQYF
j_call: TRBJ1-2; v_call: TRBV11-3; d_call: TRBD1; clone_size: -; cdr3_nt: TGTGCCAGCAGCGCACAGGGGAACTATGGCTACACCTTC; cdr3_aa: CASSAQGNYGYTF
j_call: TRBJ1-2; v_call: TRBV11-2; d_call: -; clone_size: once; cdr3_nt: TGTGCCAGCAGCTTAGGTACAGCGGGGAGGTATGGCTACACCTTC; cdr3_aa: CASSLGTAGRYGYTF
j_call: TRBJ1-1; v_call: TRBV10-1; d_call: -; clone_size: -; cdr3_nt: TGCGCCAGCAGTCCCTCGTGGAGGGACACTGAAGCTTTCTTT; cdr3_aa: CASSPSWRDTEAFF
j_call: TRBJ2-2; v_call: TRBV2; d_call: -; clone_size: -; cdr3_nt: TGTGCCAGCACCCGCCAGGGCACCGGGGAGCTGTTTTTT; cdr3_aa: CASTRQGTGELFF
j_call: TRBJ1-4; v_call: TRBV4-2; d_call: TRBD1; clone_size: -; cdr3_nt: TGTGCCAGCAGCCAAGTTACCAGGGGGTCGGTTGCTTCTGAAAAACTGTTTTTT; cdr3_aa: CASSQVTRGSVASEKLFF
j_call: TRBJ1-5; v_call: TRBV7-9; d_call: TRBD1; clone_size: -; cdr3_nt: TGTGCCAGCAGCACTGGACAGGGTAGCAATCAGCCCCAGCATTTT; cdr3_aa: CASSTGQGSNQPQHF
j_call: TRBJ1-6; v_call: TRBV7-2; d_call: -; clone_size: -; cdr3_nt: TGTGCCAGCAGCGACAGGTCCTATAATTCACCCCTCCACTTT; cdr3_aa: CASSDRSYNSPLHF
j_call: TRBJ2-7; v_call: TRBV4-3; d_call: TRBD1; clone_size: -; cdr3_nt: TGCGCCAGCAGCCAAGAGGGCAGGGGGCGGTACGAGCAGTACTTC; cdr3_aa: CASSQEGRGRYEQYF